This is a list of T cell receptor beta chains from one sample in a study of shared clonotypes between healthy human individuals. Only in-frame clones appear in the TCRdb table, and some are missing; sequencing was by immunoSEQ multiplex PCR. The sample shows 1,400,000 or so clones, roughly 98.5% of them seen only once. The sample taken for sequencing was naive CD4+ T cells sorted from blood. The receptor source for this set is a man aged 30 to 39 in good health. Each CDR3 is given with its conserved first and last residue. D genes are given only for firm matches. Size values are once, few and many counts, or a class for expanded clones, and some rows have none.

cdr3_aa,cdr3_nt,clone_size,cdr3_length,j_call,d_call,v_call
CAISAGDRETQYF,TGTGCCATCAGTGCAGGGGATCGGGAGACCCAGTACTTC,-,13,TRBJ2-5,-,TRBV10-3
CASSLRSSGANVLTF,TGCGCCAGCAGCCTTCGGTCATCTGGGGCCAACGTCCTGACTTTC,once,15,TRBJ2-6,-,TRBV5-1
CASSLDERVNGELFF,TGTGCCAGCAGTTTGGACGAGAGGGTGAACGGGGAGCTGTTTTTT,-,15,TRBJ2-2,-,TRBV28
CASSSTGPGGEQYF,TGTGCCAGCAGCTCCACAGGGCCTGGGGGCGAGCAGTACTTC,once,14,TRBJ2-7,-,TRBV7-9
CSVDRAGGAYEQYF,TGCAGCGTTGATCGGGCTGGGGGCGCCTACGAGCAGTACTTC,-,14,TRBJ2-7,-,TRBV29-1
CASSLAGVTGTEAFF,TGCGCCAGCAGCTTGGCCGGGGTGACAGGGACTGAAGCTTTCTTT,-,15,TRBJ1-1,TRBD1,TRBV5-1
CAWSVSEKLFF,TGTGCCTGGAGTGTGTCTGAAAAACTGTTTTTT,-,11,TRBJ1-4,-,TRBV30
CASSGRLAGVTGELFF,TGCGCCAGCAGCGGGAGACTAGCGGGAGTTACCGGGGAGCTGTTTTTT,-,16,TRBJ2-2,TRBD2,TRBV5-1
CASSPIAGRRAKNIQYF,TGTGCCAGCTCACCAATAGCGGGTCGAAGGGCCAAAAACATTCAGTACTTC,-,17,TRBJ2-4,TRBD2,TRBV18
CASSPGQDFEGAFF,TGTGCCAGCTCACCGGGACAGGACTTCGAAGGGGCTTTCTTC,once,14,TRBJ2-1,TRBD1,TRBV18
CASSPQPPEGQHF,TGTGCCAGCAGCCCTCAGCCCCCTGAGGGGCAACATTTT,once,13,TRBJ2-3,-,TRBV7-3
CSAIAPYGYTF,TGCAGTGCGATCGCTCCATATGGCTACACCTTC,-,11,TRBJ1-2,-,TRBV20-1
CASSQTGGSYEQYF,TGTGCCAGCAGCCAAACGGGGGGGAGCTACGAGCAGTACTTC,-,14,TRBJ2-7,TRBD2,TRBV14
CASGAVGAGNTIYF,TGCGCCAGCGGTGCAGTGGGAGCTGGAAACACCATATATTTT,-,14,TRBJ1-3,-,TRBV5-1
CATAGSTDTQYF,TGTGCCACGGCCGGCAGCACAGATACGCAGTATTTT,-,12,TRBJ2-3,-,TRBV6-1
CASSLMRAGTYYEQYF,TGTGCCAGCAGCTTAATGCGGGCGGGGACATATTACGAGCAGTACTTC,-,16,TRBJ2-7,-,TRBV7-6
CASSSQGAETQYF,TGCGCCAGCAGCTCGCAGGGGGCCGAGACCCAGTACTTC,-,13,TRBJ2-5,TRBD1,TRBV5-1
CASSEYGRGSYNEQFF,TGTGCCAGCAGTGAATACGGGAGGGGCTCCTACAATGAGCAGTTCTTC,-,16,TRBJ2-1,TRBD2,TRBV25-1
CASSEGNNQPQHF,TGTGCCAGCAGCGAGGGCAACAATCAGCCCCAGCATTTT,-,13,TRBJ1-5,-,TRBV9
CSVGNPDTQYF,TGCAGCGTTGGTAACCCAGATACGCAGTATTTT,-,11,TRBJ2-3,-,TRBV29-1
CASSQRGGTGYYNEQFF,TGCGCCAGCAGCCAACGCGGGGGGACAGGTTACTACAATGAGCAGTTCTTC,-,17,TRBJ2-1,-,TRBV4-3
CASSPTGFTYEQYF,TGTGCCAGCAGCCCCACAGGGTTTACCTACGAGCAGTACTTC,-,14,TRBJ2-7,-,TRBV13
CSVAAESSYEQYF,TGCAGCGTTGCAGCGGAAAGCTCCTACGAGCAGTACTTC,-,13,TRBJ2-7,-,TRBV29-1
CASSATPLGGGELFF,TGTGCCAGCAGCGCCACCCCTTTAGGAGGCGGGGAGCTGTTTTTT,-,15,TRBJ2-2,-,TRBV9
CASSLVGASYNEQFF,TGTGCCAGCAGTTTGGTCGGGGCCTCCTACAATGAGCAGTTCTTC,-,15,TRBJ2-1,-,TRBV27
CASSTRGVSAGGPPDTQYF,TGTGCCAGCAGCACAAGAGGGGTTTCGGCGGGAGGGCCCCCAGATACGCAGTATTTT,-,19,TRBJ2-3,TRBD2,TRBV7-2
CSFRSGRSETQYF,TGCAGCTTCCGTAGCGGGAGATCTGAGACCCAGTACTTC,-,13,TRBJ2-5,TRBD2,TRBV29-1
CASSPLLADEQFF,TGTGCCAGCTCCCCTCTGTTAGCAGATGAGCAGTTCTTC,-,13,TRBJ2-1,-,TRBV18
CAWSVLLGGTATNEKLFF,TGTGCCTGGAGTGTACTTCTAGGGGGCACTGCAACTAATGAAAAACTGTTTTTT,-,18,TRBJ1-4,TRBD1,TRBV30
CAISGAGEGNEQFF,TGTGCCATCAGTGGAGCGGGAGAGGGGAATGAGCAGTTCTTC,-,14,TRBJ2-1,TRBD2,TRBV10-3
CASSLHGSSYEQYF,TGCGCCAGCAGCTTGCACGGCAGCTCCTACGAGCAGTACTTC,-,14,TRBJ2-7,-,TRBV5-1
CASSLPGLAGVLYEQYF,TGCGCCAGCAGCTTGCCCGGACTAGCGGGAGTTCTCTACGAGCAGTACTTC,once,17,TRBJ2-7,TRBD2,TRBV5-1
CASSLMGGISYEQYF,TGTGCCAGCAGTTTGATGGGCGGGATATCCTACGAGCAGTACTTC,once,15,TRBJ2-7,-,TRBV28
CASSRTGFYEQYF,TGTGCCAGCAGTCGGACAGGCTTCTACGAGCAGTACTTC,-,13,TRBJ2-7,TRBD1,TRBV27
CASRTSGHTSYEQYF,TGCGCCAGCAGGACTAGCGGGCACACTTCCTACGAGCAGTACTTC,-,15,TRBJ2-7,TRBD2,TRBV5-1
CASSSITDTQYF,TGTGCCAGCAGTTCGATAACAGATACGCAGTATTTT,-,12,TRBJ2-3,-,TRBV27
CASSSAGTAENEQYF,TGTGCCAGCAGTTCCGCCGGGACTGCGGAAAACGAGCAGTACTTC,-,15,TRBJ2-7,-,TRBV6-5
CASGLGAWDRANYGYTF,TGTGCTAGTGGTTTGGGGGCCTGGGACAGGGCTAACTATGGCTACACCTTC,-,17,TRBJ1-2,TRBD1,TRBV12-5
CASSPSGRSQFF,TGTGCCAGTAGTCCTAGCGGGAGATCCCAGTTCTTC,-,12,TRBJ2-1,TRBD2,TRBV19
CASSPTQGGVPSGYTF,TGTGCCAGCAGCCCCACTCAGGGAGGGGTCCCTAGTGGCTACACCTTC,-,16,TRBJ1-2,-,TRBV9
CASSHLSSAIYEQYF,TGTGCCAGCAGTCATCTGTCTAGCGCCATCTACGAGCAGTACTTC,-,15,TRBJ2-7,-,TRBV6-5
CASSQTSGSTDTQYF,TGCGCCAGCAGCCAAACTAGCGGGAGCACAGATACGCAGTATTTT,-,15,TRBJ2-3,TRBD2,TRBV5-1
CASSRGTGRDGGEQYF,TGTGCCAGCAGCAGAGGGACAGGGAGGGATGGTGGCGAGCAGTACTTC,-,16,TRBJ2-7,TRBD1,TRBV5-4
CASSELTGGLNQPQHF,TGTGCCAGCAGCGAGCTAACAGGGGGTCTTAATCAGCCCCAGCATTTT,-,16,TRBJ1-5,TRBD1,TRBV9
CSVSLGAGDTQYF,TGCAGCGTGAGCCTCGGGGCAGGGGATACGCAGTATTTT,-,13,TRBJ2-3,-,TRBV29-1
CASSQVASPEQFF,TGCGCCAGCAGCCAAGTAGCTAGTCCCGAGCAGTTCTTC,-,13,TRBJ2-1,-,TRBV4-1
CASSVGAGGTSTDTQYF,TGTGCCAGCAGCGTAGGGGCGGGAGGAACTAGCACAGATACGCAGTATTTT,-,17,TRBJ2-3,TRBD2,TRBV9
CASSVAGTNTEAFF,TGTGCCAGCAGCGTAGCTGGGACGAACACTGAAGCTTTCTTT,-,14,TRBJ1-1,-,TRBV9
CSARDWNEQYF,TGCAGTGCTAGAGATTGGAACGAGCAGTACTTC,-,11,TRBJ2-7,-,TRBV20-1
CASSPGPREDTQYF,TGCGCCAGCAGTCCGGGCCCCCGGGAAGATACGCAGTATTTT,-,14,TRBJ2-3,-,TRBV5-1
CASSLTSLTYNEQFF,TGCGCCAGCAGCTTGACTAGCCTTACTTACAATGAGCAGTTCTTC,-,15,TRBJ2-1,-,TRBV5-1
CASRGTEYGYTF,TGTGCCAGTAGGGGGACCGAGTATGGCTACACCTTC,-,12,TRBJ1-2,-,TRBV19
CASSLVGEQFF,TGTGCCAGCAGCTTAGTTGGTGAGCAGTTCTTC,-,11,TRBJ2-1,-,TRBV7-9
CASNRDSLHTEQFF,TGTGCCAGCAACCGGGACAGTCTTCATACTGAGCAGTTCTTC,-,14,TRBJ2-1,TRBD1,TRBV2
CASRNTGLAGYTQYF,TGTGCCAGCAGAAACACGGGACTAGCGGGGTATACGCAGTATTTT,-,15,TRBJ2-3,TRBD2,TRBV6-5
CASSSSYEQYF,TGTGCCAGCAGCTCCTCCTACGAGCAGTACTTC,once,11,TRBJ2-7,-,TRBV5-4
CASSLNVGNTIYF,TGTGCCAGCAGCTTAAATGTTGGAAACACCATATATTTT,-,13,TRBJ1-3,-,TRBV7-6